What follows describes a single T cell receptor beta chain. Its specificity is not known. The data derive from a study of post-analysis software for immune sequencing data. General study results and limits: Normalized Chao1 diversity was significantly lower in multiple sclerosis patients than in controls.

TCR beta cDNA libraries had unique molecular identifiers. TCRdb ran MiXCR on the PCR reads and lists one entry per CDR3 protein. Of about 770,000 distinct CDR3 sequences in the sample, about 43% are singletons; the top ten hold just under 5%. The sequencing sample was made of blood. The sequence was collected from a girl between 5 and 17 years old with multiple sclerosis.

The CDR3 DNA reads TGCGCCAGCAGCCAAACGAGGGGGCCCTACGAGCAGTACTTC. Encoded protein: CASSQTRGPYEQYF. V usage is TRBV4-3 and J usage is TRBJ2-7, with 7 bases identical to TRBD1. The V gene's germline CDR1 is LGHNA and CDR2 YSLEER. There are 14 residues in the CDR3. J gave up 2 bases and V 2 bases, and 3 bases lay outside the gene matches.